This T cell receptor (beta chain) stems from a study of cytomegalovirus exposure and HLA in healthy donors. This clone has more than one count but fewer than ten. The antigen remains unidentified. The V gene's germline CDR1 is SGDLS and CDR2 YYNGEE. The CDR3 sequence is 17 residues long. Trimming at V came to 0 bases and at J to 9 bases, leaving 16 bases not matched to a gene. Study conclusions and caveats: Cytomegalovirus association was listed for 150 or so TCR beta chains. Researchers left out some V segments, among them TRBV6-2 and TRBV6-3, as indistinguishable. When analyzed later, the rates of TCR association showed variation by HLA locus, with DRB1 the most and HLA-C the fewest. Sequencing depth roughly uniform across donors was assumed in presence/absence analyses.

PCR was performed using 60 Vbeta and 13 Jbeta primers. TCRdb's copy holds only in-frame clones and misses some; the assay was immunoSEQ multiplex PCR. The sample includes 130,000 to 150,000 clones, roughly three quarters of them seen just once. Sequencing was performed on PBMCs. The clonotype comes from a woman between 50 and 59 years old in good health and CMV-seronegative. The rearrangement joins TRBV9 to TRBJ2-7, with 9 bases fitting TRBD1. The CDR3 protein is CASSVGVRRDRAERQYF. The CDR3 nucleotides read TGTGCCAGCAGCGTAGGGGTCAGAAGGGACAGGGCCGAGAGGCAGTACTTC.